These 32 T cell receptor beta chains were all obtained from the same sample, sequenced in a study of blood T cell repertoires in COVID-19 (dated by TCRdb to about 2020). Receptors were amplified or captured by the immunoSEQ multiplex PCR assay. This immuneACCESS table, as held by TCRdb, lists in-frame sequences with V and J called but not all clones. Of the missing ones, under half trace to an unresolved V gene in checked studies; the others have no known cause. For this sample the table gives fewer than 50,000 clones, of which 65% to 85% were detected only once. 35% to 45% of the sample is taken by the ten largest. Sequencing was carried out using peripheral blood. Receptors originate from a woman of 80 years or more with active or convalescent COVID-19.

V and J are TRBV9 and TRBJ1-5; weak D call: TRBD1 (6 bases). This CDR3 comprises 11 residues. Trimming shortened V by 7 bases and J by 6 bases, and 8 bases separated the two germline ends. Looked up from germline, CDR1 is SGDLS and CDR2 is YYNGEE. The CDR3 region is CASGGRQPQHF. Written as DNA, the CDR3 is TGTGCCAGCGGGGGCCGTCAGCCCCAGCATTTT.

This clone was seen just once. The chain couples TRBV30 to TRBJ1-6, with D uncertain. CDR1 GTSNPN and CDR2 SVGIG come from the germline V gene (reference sequence). Between the trimmed V and J ends, which lost 2 bases and 4 bases, there was a span of 9 bases. The CDR3 totals 14 residues. CDR3: CAWSWSGYNSPLHF. DNA of the CDR3: TGTGCCTGGAGTTGGTCGGGGTATAATTCACCCCTCCACTTT.

This clone was picked up a small number of times. This chain connects TRBV25-1 to TRBJ1-3, with D unclear. Trimming shortened V by 2 bases and J by 2 bases, and 10 bases separated the two germline ends. Germline V gives CDR1 MGHDK, CDR2 SYGVNS. The CDR3 is made up of 15 amino acids. The CDR3 sequence: CASSEGSGAGNTIYF. The CDR3 region has the DNA TGTGCCAGCAGTGAAGGTAGCGGGGCTGGAAACACCATATATTTT.

J is TRBJ2-1 and V is TRBV4-2; 8 bases fit TRBD1. The ends lost 0 bases at V and 4 bases at J; junction bases unmatched: 5. Germline V CDR1 and CDR2: LGHNA, YNFKEQ. The CDR3 loop spans 16 amino acids. CDR3 sequence (DNA): TGTGCCAGCAGCCAAGAATGGGGGACAGGATACAATGAGCAGTTCTTC. Protein: CASSQEWGTGYNEQFF.

J is TRBJ2-2 and V is TRBV7-9, with TRBD1 matching 8 bases. V lost 5 bases to trimming and J lost 3 bases; unmatched junction nucleotides: 5. From germline, CDR1 is SEHNR and CDR2 FQNEAQ (reference sequence). The CDR3 extends over 15 amino acids. The CDR3 DNA follows: TGTGCCAGCAGCGCACGGACAGGGTACACCGGGGAGCTGTTTTTT. Protein product: CASSARTGYTGELFF.

The chain couples TRBV6-5 to TRBJ2-3, with TRBD1 matching over 7 bases. J gave up 3 bases and V 0 bases, and 3 bases lay outside the gene matches. The CDR3 sequence is 15 residues long. Germline values: CDR1 MNHEY, CDR2 SVGAGI. DNA of the CDR3: TGTGCCAGCAGTTACTCGAACAGGGGAACAGATACGCAGTATTTT. Protein product: CASSYSNRGTDTQYF.

J is TRBJ1-3 and V is TRBV19; no clear D gene. V was shortened by 6 bases and J by 2 bases, with 8 bases between the two germline ends. The CDR3 spans 13 residues. Germline assignment: CDR1 LNHDA and CDR2 SQIVND (reference sequence). The CDR3 spells CASSRLPGNTIYF. The CDR3 nucleotides read TGTGCCAGTAGCAGGCTCCCTGGAAACACCATATATTTT.

This clone was counted between two and nine times. V usage is TRBV10-2 and J usage is TRBJ1-2; D remains ambiguous. The CDR3 is 14 amino acids. Trimming pared 3 bases from V and 0 bases from J, leaving 8 bases between. The germline gives CDR1 WSHSY, CDR2 SAAADI. The CDR3 nucleotides read TGCGCCAGCAGTGAAACAGCCACTAACTATGGCTACACCTTC. It specifies CASSETATNYGYTF.

The table lists this clone with a count of one. The chain carries TRBV3-1 (or the pseudogene TRBV3-2) and TRBJ1-2, with D maybe TRBD1 (6 bases). CDR1 is LGHDT, CDR2 YNNKEL, per germline (reference sequence). This CDR3 has 13 amino acids. Trimming removed 4 bases from V and 7 bases from J, with 13 bases in between. The CDR3: CASSPRGGFGYTF. Here the CDR3 DNA reads TGTGCCAGCAGCCCGCGGGGGGGCTTTGGCTACACCTTC.

The chain combines TRBV2 with TRBJ2-2, with 11 bases lining up with TRBD2. Germline CDR1 is SNHLY and CDR2 is FYNNEI. The trim removed 10 bases at V and 8 bases at J, leaving 9 bases unmatched. The CDR3 extends over 14 amino acids. The DNA for the CDR3 is TGTGCCACGGGGACTAGCGGTTCTCGTGGGGAGCTGTTTTTT. Protein: CATGTSGSRGELFF. Combining the CDR3 with reference TRBV2 and TRBJ2-2 gives the whole variable domain EPEVTQTPSHQVTQMGQEVILRCVPISNHLYFYWYRQILGQKVEFLVSFYNNEISEKSEIFDDQFSVERPDGSNFTLKIRSTKLEDSAMYFCATGTSGSRGELFFGEGSRLTVL.

V gene TRBV5-1 combines with J gene TRBJ1-2, with no clear D. CDR1 is SGHRS, CDR2 YFSETQ, per germline. V dropped 7 bases and J dropped 0 bases, with 7 bases sitting between them. CDR3 length: 12 residues. CDR3 loop: CASGESNYGYTF. CDR3 coding DNA: TGCGCCAGCGGGGAGTCTAACTATGGCTACACCTTC. The full variable domain, rest sourced from reference TRBV5-1 and TRBJ1-2, is KAGVTQTPRYLIKTRGQQVTLSCSPISGHRSVSWYQQTPGQGLQFLFEYFSETQRNKGNFPGRFSGRQFSNSRSEMNVSTLELGDSALYLCASGESNYGYTFGSGTRLTVV.

V and J are TRBV18 and TRBJ2-3, with TRBD1 as a possible D gene (6 bases). The germline V gene has CDR1 KGHSH and CDR2 LQKENI. Trimming cost V 8 bases and J 4 bases, with 19 bases left between them. This CDR3 spans 15 amino acids. The DNA for the CDR3 is TGTGCCAGCGCAGGACAGCTAACCTCCCCAGATACGCAGTATTTT. Amino acids: CASAGQLTSPDTQYF.

The chain combines TRBV5-4 with TRBJ1-3, with D hard to call. Germline V gives CDR1 SGHNT, CDR2 YYREEE (reference sequence). V was shortened by 7 bases and J by 0 bases, with 11 bases between the two germline ends. CDR3 length: 14 residues. The CDR3: CASHEQSSGNTIYF. The CDR3 DNA sequence: TGTGCCAGCCACGAACAGTCCTCTGGAAACACCATATATTTT.

The V gene is TRBV10-1, the J gene TRBJ2-3, with 8 nucleotides matching TRBD2. Germline CDR1 WNHNN, CDR2 SYGVQD (reference sequence). The J segment lost 3 bases and the V segment lost 5 bases, leaving 10 bases of the junction unmatched. The CDR3 length is 16 residues. The CDR3 reads CASSLEAGAETDTQYF. CDR3 DNA sequence: TGCGCCAGCAGTCTTGAAGCGGGAGCTGAGACAGATACGCAGTATTTT.

This clone was detected a few times. This chain uses TRBV4-1 with TRBJ2-1; a possible D gene is TRBD2 (5 bases). This CDR3 comprises 17 residues. Germline V gene sequence: CDR1 MGHRA, CDR2 YSYEKL. Trimming left V 1 base short and J 5 bases short, with 18 bases between. The CDR3 bases are TGCGCCAGCAGCCAAGCCAAGCGGTCCGCCGGAAACAATGAGCAGTTCTTC. Encoded protein: CASSQAKRSAGNNEQFF.

The chain employs TRBV6-6 and TRBJ1-3; D perhaps matches TRBD1 (5 bases). V lost 2 bases, J lost 4 bases, and 9 bases lay in between. The CDR3 is 14 amino acids. The germline V gene has CDR1 MNHNY and CDR2 SVGAGI (reference sequence). The CDR3 region is CASSYVGAGNTIYF. In nucleotides, the CDR3 is TGTGCCAGCAGTTACGTAGGGGCCGGAAACACCATATATTTT.

This clone came up a few times. The rearrangement links TRBV5-4 to TRBJ1-5, with D hard to call. Germline loops: CDR1 SGHNT, CDR2 YYREEE (reference sequence). The CDR3 is 13 amino acids. Trimming removed 0 bases from V and 5 bases from J, with 6 bases in between. This chain's CDR3 is CASSLDRDQPQHF. The CDR3 DNA follows: TGTGCCAGCAGCTTGGACCGGGATCAGCCCCAGCATTTT.

The chain recombines TRBV2 with TRBJ1-2, with TRBD1 matching over 10 bases. This CDR3 has 12 residues. Germline trimming cut 6 bases from V and 8 bases from J; bases unmatched to any gene: 3. Germline V gene sequence: CDR1 SNHLY, CDR2 FYNNEI. DNA of the CDR3: TGTGCCAGCAGGACAGGGGGCTGGGGCTACACCTTC. Translation: CASRTGGWGYTF.

This clone was detected only a few times. The chain uses TRBV29-1 and TRBJ2-1; weak D call: TRBD2 (6 bases). V was shortened by 6 bases and J by 3 bases, with 15 bases between the two germline ends. Germline V CDR1 and CDR2: SQVTM, ANQGSEA. The length of the CDR3 is 14 residues. CDR3 coding DNA: TGCAGCGTCAGAGGGCTAGCGCTCTACAATGAGCAGTTCTTC. Amino acids: CSVRGLALYNEQFF.

This sequence joins TRBV6-5 and TRBJ2-4, with D unresolved. Germline V gives CDR1 MNHEY, CDR2 SVGAGI. This CDR3 is 12 amino acids long. V lost 4 bases to trimming and J lost 1 base, with 2 bases between them. Here the CDR3 reads CASSSAKNIQYF. The CDR3 nucleotides read TGTGCCAGCAGTTCGGCCAAAAACATTCAGTACTTC.

The chain couples TRBV28 to TRBJ2-1, with D perhaps matching TRBD2 (7 bases). Per the germline V gene, CDR1 is MDHEN and CDR2 is SYDVKM. Trimming removed 9 bases from V and 6 bases from J, with 15 bases in between. This CDR3 region has 13 residues. CDR3 sequence: CASGGGGANEQFF. The CDR3 DNA reads as TGTGCCAGTGGGGGCGGGGGCGCCAATGAGCAGTTCTTC.

The chain uses TRBV24-1 and TRBJ1-5; D unclear. Looked up from germline, CDR1 is KGHDR and CDR2 is SFDVKD. V lost 6 bases and J lost 0, with 2 bases in between. There are 12 residues in the CDR3. CDR3 loop: CATSYSNQPQHF. The CDR3 nucleotides are TGTGCCACCAGTTATAGCAATCAGCCCCAGCATTTT.

The V call is TRBV7-6, the J call TRBJ2-2; 9 positions match TRBD2. Germline loops: CDR1 SGHVS, CDR2 FNYEAQ. CDR3 size: 16 residues. Germline trimming cut 1 base from V and 7 bases from J; bases unmatched to any gene: 7. The CDR3 loop reads CASSLEVAGEVGELFF. CDR3 sequence (DNA): TGTGCCAGCAGCTTAGAGGTAGCGGGAGAGGTCGGGGAGCTGTTTTTT.

This chain uses TRBV4-1 with TRBJ1-4; possibly TRBD1 for D (5 bases). Trimming left V 5 bases short and J 8 bases short, with 24 bases between. The CDR3 loop spans 17 amino acids. From germline, CDR1 is MGHRA and CDR2 YSYEKL. The CDR3 DNA reads as TGCGCCAGCAGCTCCCCACTCGCTCGGCAGGGAAGAGAAAAACTGTTTTTT. Its translation is CASSSPLARQGREKLFF.

V is TRBV19 and J is TRBJ1-1, with D perhaps matching TRBD1 (6 bases). The V and J ends lost 3 bases and 4 bases respectively, with 12 bases between them. CDR3 length: 14 residues. Looked up from germline, CDR1 is LNHDA and CDR2 is SQIVND (reference sequence). This chain's CDR3 is CASSIPLQGTEAFF. The CDR3 bases are TGTGCCAGTAGTATCCCCCTACAGGGCACTGAAGCTTTCTTT.

The chain joins TRBV7-9 to TRBJ2-3; 9 bases match TRBD2. V dropped 5 bases and J dropped 8; count of bases not matched to a gene: 5. Per germline, CDR1 SEHNR and CDR2 FQNEAQ (reference sequence). This CDR3 is 13 amino acids long. The CDR3 region is CASSPTSGPTQYF. For the CDR3, the DNA is TGTGCCAGCAGCCCGACTAGCGGTCCTACGCAGTATTTT.

The rearrangement uses TRBV7-2 and TRBJ2-1; no reliable D call. In germline, CDR1 is SGHTA, CDR2 FQGNSA. V lost 3 bases, J lost 0 bases, and 21 bases lay in between. The CDR3 consists of 19 residues. This CDR3 is CASSFYPLRAYSSYNEQFF. CDR3 sequence (DNA): TGTGCCAGCAGCTTCTATCCCCTTCGAGCCTACAGCTCCTACAATGAGCAGTTCTTC.

The rearrangement uses TRBV30 and TRBJ2-3, with D possibly matching TRBD2 (6 bases). The germline V and J ends were trimmed by 3 bases and 4 bases, with 17 bases remaining between them. CDR3 length equals 15 residues. Germline assignment: CDR1 GTSNPN and CDR2 SVGIG (reference sequence). CDR3 nucleotides: TGTGCCTGGAGCTTGATTACGGGAGTTGCAGATACGCAGTATTTT. Translated: CAWSLITGVADTQYF.

V usage is TRBV6-1 and J usage is TRBJ1-4; D remains unclear. V shed 3 bases and J shed 5 bases, with 13 bases lying between them. CDR1 and CDR2 (germline): MNHNS, SASEGT. This CDR3 is 15 amino acids long. The CDR3 loop is CASSERPGRNEKLFF. CDR3 coding DNA: TGTGCCAGCAGTGAGAGGCCTGGGAGGAATGAAAAACTGTTTTTT.

The V gene is TRBV7-9, the J gene TRBJ2-3, with D maybe TRBD2 (5 bases). Germline assignment: CDR1 SEHNR and CDR2 FQNEAQ (reference sequence). Trimming pared 5 bases from V and 1 base from J, leaving 13 bases between. This CDR3 spans 15 amino acids. CDR3 nucleotide sequence: TGTGCCAGCAGCCCGCTAGCTTCGGGCACAGATACGCAGTATTTT. This translates into CASSPLASGTDTQYF.

The sample holds a few counts of this clone. V usage is TRBV5-5 and J usage is TRBJ1-2, with TRBD1 identical over 8 bases. V was pared by 5 bases and J by 4 bases, with 4 bases of the junction left unmatched. CDR1 SGHKS and CDR2 YYEKEE come from the germline V gene (reference sequence). The CDR3 covers 13 residues. CDR3 in amino acids: CASRFTGGYGYTF. CDR3 bases: TGTGCCAGCAGATTTACAGGGGGCTATGGCTACACCTTC.

The V gene is TRBV3-1 (or the pseudogene TRBV3-2), the J gene TRBJ1-2; 12 nucleotides align to TRBD1. CDR1 is LGHDT, CDR2 YNNKEL, per germline (reference sequence). V gave up 5 bases and J gave up 4 bases; unmatched junction bases: 11. The CDR3 is made up of 17 amino acids. Written as DNA, the CDR3 is TGTGCCAGCAGCTTCGGGACAGGGGGCGCTTCCGGCTATGGCTACACCTTC. This codes for CASSFGTGGASGYGYTF.